The entry that follows covers one TCR beta chain sequence. This record belongs to a study of shared clonotypes between healthy human individuals. The repertoire was sequenced with immunoSEQ multiplex PCR; TCRdb's copy has only in-frame clones and lacks some. The table lists about 1.5 million clones, roughly 96% of them singletons. The source material was naive CD4+ T cells sorted from blood. Subset described: CD45RA+ positively selected. This receptor was identified in a man aged 25 to 40 in good health.

Here the CDR3 DNA reads TGTGCCAGCAGTTCTCCGGGACTAGCGGGAGTCGAGCAGTACTTC. Translated, it gives CASSSPGLAGVEQYF. The chain uses TRBV28 and TRBJ2-7; 14 nucleotides match TRBD2. CDR1 is MDHEN and CDR2 is SYDVKM in the germline V gene. J gave up 6 bases and V 4 bases, and 5 bases lay outside the gene matches. CDR3 length equals 15 residues.